Listed here are 7 T cell receptor beta chains from one sample, sequenced in a study of CD8 T cells in Susac syndrome. RNA in amounts of roughly 0.5 to 1 ug was reverse transcribed with random hexamers. TCRdb re-called the immunoSEQ multiplex PCR reads with MiXCR, one entry per CDR3 protein. The sample yields about 180,000 distinct CDR3 sequences, 85% to 95% seen once. Sequencing was carried out using CD4+ T cells from PBMCs. All receptors derive from a human donor with Susac syndrome.

This CDR3 is CASSSAGPENNEKLFF. The DNA of the CDR3 is TGCGCCAGCAGCTCGGCAGGGCCGGAAAATAATGAAAAACTGTTTTTT. V usage is TRBV5-1 and J usage is TRBJ1-4, with D perhaps matching TRBD1 (5 bases). The V end lost 3 bases, the J end lost 4 bases, and 16 bases lay between the germline ends. This CDR3 spans 16 amino acids. In germline, CDR1 is SGHRS, CDR2 YFSETQ.

The chain carries TRBV20-1 and TRBJ1-1; TRBD1 might be the D (5 bases). Deletions cut 4 bases from V and 5 bases from J, with 20 bases between. Germline CDR1 reads DFQATT; CDR2 reads SNEGSKA (reference sequence). The length of the CDR3 is 15 residues. The CDR3 bases are TGCAGTGCTACCTACCACCTGGGGGTAGATACTGAAGCTTTCTTT. Translation: CSATYHLGVDTEAFF.

The chain is built from TRBV20-1 and TRBJ2-3; 9 nucleotides match TRBD2. The CDR3 is 15 residues long. J gave up 7 bases and V 3 bases, and 11 bases lay outside the gene matches. Germline values: CDR1 DFQATT, CDR2 SNEGSKA (reference sequence). In DNA, the CDR3 is TGCAGTGCTAGGGGGGGGAGCGGGGGGCAGAATACGCAGTATTTT. Its protein product is CSARGGSGGQNTQYF.

The chain couples TRBV20-1 to TRBJ2-1; TRBD2 aligns across 8 bases. Trimming took 3 bases from V and 7 from J; bases not matched to a gene: 8. Germline V gives CDR1 DFQATT, CDR2 SNEGSKA (reference sequence). The CDR3 totals 14 residues. This chain's CDR3 is CSASAGGARNEQFF. CDR3 sequence (DNA): TGCAGTGCTAGCGCCGGGGGGGCGAGGAATGAGCAGTTCTTC.

This clonotype was seen only once. This sequence joins TRBV2 and TRBJ2-7; TRBD1 might be the D (5 bases). V lost 5 bases to trimming and J lost 3 bases, with 17 bases between them. CDR3 length: 15 residues. In germline, CDR1 is SNHLY, CDR2 FYNNEI. CDR3 nucleotides: TGTGCCAGCAGTACGCAGGGTATGGCCCTCTACGAGCAGTACTTC. The encoded protein is CASSTQGMALYEQYF.

This clonotype appeared once. The rearrangement joins TRBV12-3 or TRBV12-4 to TRBJ2-2, with D unclear. This CDR3 comprises 15 residues. V dropped 1 base and J dropped 4 bases, with 10 bases sitting between them. The CDR3 here is CASSLDGPSTGELFF. In DNA, the CDR3 is TGTGCCAGCAGTTTAGACGGACCAAGCACCGGGGAGCTGTTTTTT.

In DNA form, the CDR3 reads TGTGCCAGCAGCGTAGGGAGGGTAAATGAGCAGTTCTTC. The encoded protein is CASSVGRVNEQFF. J is TRBJ2-1 and V is TRBV7-2; 7 bases align to TRBD2. J gave up 7 bases and V 5 bases, and 5 bases lay outside the gene matches. Germline lookup yields CDR1 SGHTA and CDR2 FQGNSA. The CDR3 length is 13 residues.